These 15 T cell receptor beta chains share one sample of origin, sequenced in a study of cytomegalovirus exposure and HLA in healthy donors. Vbeta (60) and Jbeta (13) primers were used in the PCR. Repertoires were generated with immunoSEQ multiplex PCR, while TCRdb's copy carries only in-frame clones and drops some. The listing contains some 67,000 clones. The sample taken for sequencing was PBMCs. Source of these receptors: a woman between 25 and 40 years old in good health and CMV-seronegative.

The V gene is TRBV28, the J gene TRBJ1-5; 8 bases line up with TRBD1. Trimming cost V 8 bases and J 7 bases; bases outside gene matches: 19. The germline CDR1 and CDR2 sequences are MDHEN and SYDVKM. This CDR3 spans 17 amino acids. The CDR3 protein is CASWPHQGATGSQPQHF. The CDR3 DNA reads as TGTGCCAGCTGGCCCCATCAGGGGGCAACGGGTAGCCAGCCCCAGCATTTT.

This chain joins TRBV5-1 and TRBJ2-1, with TRBD2 matching 12 bases. CDR1 is SGHRS and CDR2 is YFSETQ in the germline V gene. The CDR3 runs to 13 residues. Unmatched junction bases numbered 2, after V lost 5 bases and J lost 8 bases. The CDR3, as DNA: TGCGCCAGCAGGACTAGCGGGAGCTATGAGCAGTTCTTC. It specifies CASRTSGSYEQFF.

This rearrangement joins TRBV18 to TRBJ1-5; TRBD1 matches at 8 bases. The germline gives CDR1 KGHSH, CDR2 LQKENI. This CDR3 is 14 amino acids long. V was pared by 3 bases and J by 7 bases, with 5 bases of the junction left unmatched. CDR3 sequence: CASSPTGVGQPQHF. The CDR3 nucleotides read TGTGCCAGCTCACCGACAGGGGTAGGCCAGCCCCAGCATTTT.

V and J are TRBV6-5 and TRBJ2-5; 9 bases align to TRBD2. With V trimmed by 7 bases and J by 5 bases, 5 bases remained unmatched. The CDR3 runs 13 residues. Germline V gene data show CDR1 as MNHEY and CDR2 as SVGAGI. CDR3 region: CASKGLAWETQYF. CDR3 DNA sequence: TGTGCCAGCAAGGGACTAGCCTGGGAGACCCAGTACTTC.

The chain recombines TRBV29-1 with TRBJ1-3; unclear D gene. The germline V gene has CDR1 SQVTM and CDR2 ANQGSEA. This CDR3 contains 13 residues. V shed 5 bases and J shed 0 bases, with 8 bases lying between them. CDR3 sequence reads: CSVKQSSGNTIYF. The CDR3, as DNA: TGCAGCGTTAAACAGAGCTCTGGAAACACCATATATTTT.

V is TRBV2 and J is TRBJ2-7; TRBD1 agrees at 8 bases. The V gene end was trimmed by 6 bases and the J gene end by 5 bases; junction bases not matched to a gene: 12. CDR1 is SNHLY and CDR2 is FYNNEI in the germline V gene. There are 15 residues in the CDR3. The CDR3, as DNA: TGTGCCAGCAGGCTGAACTCCGGGACAGGCCACGAGCAGTACTTC. Its protein is CASRLNSGTGHEQYF.

The rearrangement links TRBV6-1 to TRBJ1-1, with a possible D match to TRBD1 (5 bases). Germline CDR1 is MNHNS and CDR2 is SASEGT. V lost 8 bases to trimming and J lost 11 bases, with 18 bases between them. The CDR3 extends over 12 amino acids. CDR3 sequence reads: CASRLAVGGAFF. CDR3 nucleotide sequence: TGTGCCAGCCGCTTGGCAGTGGGGGGGGCTTTCTTT.

V usage is TRBV19 and J usage is TRBJ1-5, with a weak D call TRBD1 (6 bases). The CDR3 contains 15 residues. V was clipped by 2 bases and J by 6 bases, with 14 bases between them. The germline V gene encodes CDR1 LNHDA and CDR2 SQIVND (reference sequence). This chain's CDR3 is CASSISERGGQPQHF. CDR3 sequence (DNA): TGTGCCAGTAGTATATCGGAAAGGGGGGGTCAGCCCCAGCATTTT.

This clone shows up as medium-sized by frequency. This chain joins TRBV6-4 and TRBJ2-1; 10 bases fit TRBD2. The V gene end was trimmed by 0 bases and the J gene end by 4 bases; junction bases not matched to a gene: 3. Germline V gene sequence: CDR1 MRHNA, CDR2 SNTAGT. This CDR3 spans 16 amino acids. The CDR3 DNA follows: TGTGCCAGCAGTGACTCAACTAGCGGGGAGTACAATGAGCAGTTCTTC. Its protein product is CASSDSTSGEYNEQFF.

The rearrangement uses TRBV7-2 and TRBJ2-7; TRBD1 matches 9 bases. The CDR3 runs to 15 residues. With V trimmed by 4 bases and J by 0 bases, 4 bases remained unmatched. Germline V lookup: CDR1 SGHTA, CDR2 FQGNSA. The CDR3 sequence is CASSYRDRDSYEQYF. CDR3 nucleotide sequence: TGTGCCAGCAGCTACCGGGACAGGGACTCCTACGAGCAGTACTTC.

The rearrangement joins TRBV4-1 to TRBJ2-1, with 8 bases that match TRBD2. This CDR3 has 16 residues. CDR1 is MGHRA and CDR2 is YSYEKL in the germline V gene. V lost 0 bases, J lost 4 bases, and 5 bases stayed unmatched. The CDR3 DNA reads as TGCGCCAGCAGCCAAGACTTTAGCGGGACTTACAATGAGCAGTTCTTC. The encoded protein is CASSQDFSGTYNEQFF.

The chain recombines TRBV5-6 with TRBJ2-7; TRBD1 matches at 7 bases. CDR3 length equals 14 residues. V trimming: 3 bases; J trimming: 6 bases; junction bases outside the gene matches: 9. CDR1 is SGHDT and CDR2 is YYEEEE in the germline V gene. The CDR3 sequence is CASSSDTGAGEQYF. The CDR3 coding sequence is TGTGCCAGCAGCTCTGACACAGGGGCTGGCGAGCAGTACTTC.

The chain carries TRBV28 and TRBJ1-4, with D unclear. V was cut by 6 bases and J by 10 bases, with 15 bases left in between. CDR1 is MDHEN, CDR2 SYDVKM, per germline. This CDR3 comprises 13 residues. In nucleotides, the CDR3 is TGTGCCAGCAGCCCTACCCAAGTCGGAAAACTGTTTTTT. This codes for CASSPTQVGKLFF.

The chain combines TRBV9 with TRBJ2-5; 12 nucleotides agree with TRBD2. The CDR3 consists of 19 residues. J gave up 0 bases and V 0 bases, and 9 bases lay outside the gene matches. The germline gives CDR1 SGDLS, CDR2 YYNGEE. The CDR3 region is CASSVDRGLAGNNQETQYF. CDR3 nucleotide sequence: TGTGCCAGCAGCGTAGATCGGGGACTAGCGGGCAATAACCAAGAGACCCAGTACTTC.

The genes are TRBV4-3 and TRBJ2-7; the D gene is possibly TRBD1 (7 bases). CDR3 size: 18 residues. Germline assignment: CDR1 LGHNA and CDR2 YSLEER. The V gene lost 0 bases and the J gene lost 2 bases, with 20 bases spanning the gap. The chain's CDR3 is CASSQDLGGGTVTYEQYF. For the CDR3, the DNA is TGCGCCAGCAGCCAAGATCTGGGTGGAGGGACAGTGACCTACGAGCAGTACTTC.